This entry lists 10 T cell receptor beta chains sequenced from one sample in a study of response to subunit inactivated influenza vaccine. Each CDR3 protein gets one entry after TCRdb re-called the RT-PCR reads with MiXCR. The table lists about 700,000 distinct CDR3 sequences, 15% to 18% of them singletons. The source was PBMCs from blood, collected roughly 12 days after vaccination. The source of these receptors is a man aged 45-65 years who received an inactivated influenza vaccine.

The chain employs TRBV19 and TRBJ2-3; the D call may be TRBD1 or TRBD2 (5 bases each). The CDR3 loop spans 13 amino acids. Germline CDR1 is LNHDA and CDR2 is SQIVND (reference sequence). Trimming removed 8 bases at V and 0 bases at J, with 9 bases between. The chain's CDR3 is CASHGASTDTQYF. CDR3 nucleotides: TGTGCCAGTCACGGGGCTAGCACAGATACGCAGTATTTT.

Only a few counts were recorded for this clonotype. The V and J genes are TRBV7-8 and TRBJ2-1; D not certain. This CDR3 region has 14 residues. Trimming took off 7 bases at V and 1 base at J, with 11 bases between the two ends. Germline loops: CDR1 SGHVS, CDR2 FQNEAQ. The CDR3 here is CASMSVNSYNEQFF. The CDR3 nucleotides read TGTGCCAGCATGTCGGTGAATTCCTACAATGAGCAGTTCTTC.

The CDR3 DNA follows: TGTGCCAGCAGCTTATCGGGTCCGCAGCATGCTTTCTTT. Residues: CASSLSGPQHAFF. The genes are TRBV7-9 and TRBJ1-1; no firm D call. The germline gives CDR1 SEHNR, CDR2 FQNEAQ (reference sequence). This CDR3 region has 13 residues. The V end lost 2 bases, the J end lost 11 bases, and 15 bases lay between the germline ends.

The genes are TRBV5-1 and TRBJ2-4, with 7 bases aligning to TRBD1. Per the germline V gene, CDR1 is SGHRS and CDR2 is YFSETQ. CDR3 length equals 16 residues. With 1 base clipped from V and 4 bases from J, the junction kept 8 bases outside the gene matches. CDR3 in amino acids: CASSLYTGDRKNIQYF. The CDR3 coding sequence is TGCGCCAGCAGCTTGTACACAGGGGATCGGAAAAACATTCAGTACTTC.

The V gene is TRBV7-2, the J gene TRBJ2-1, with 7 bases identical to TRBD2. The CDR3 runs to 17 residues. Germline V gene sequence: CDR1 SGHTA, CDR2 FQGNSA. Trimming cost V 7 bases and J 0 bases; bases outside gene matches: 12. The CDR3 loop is CASTPLSGDLSYNEQFF. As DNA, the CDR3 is TGTGCCAGCACCCCACTCAGCGGGGACCTCTCCTACAATGAGCAGTTCTTC.

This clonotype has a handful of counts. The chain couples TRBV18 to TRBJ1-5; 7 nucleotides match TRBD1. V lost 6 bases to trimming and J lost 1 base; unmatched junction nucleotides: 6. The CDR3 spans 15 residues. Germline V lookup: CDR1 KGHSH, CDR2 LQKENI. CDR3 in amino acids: CASSLTGPSNQPQHF. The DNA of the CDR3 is TGTGCCAGCTCCTTGACAGGGCCGAGCAATCAGCCCCAGCATTTT.

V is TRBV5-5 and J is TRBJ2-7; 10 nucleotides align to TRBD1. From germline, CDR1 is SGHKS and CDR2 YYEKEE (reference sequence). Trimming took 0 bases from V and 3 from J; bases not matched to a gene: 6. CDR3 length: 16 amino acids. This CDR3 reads CASSLAGQGIFYEQYF. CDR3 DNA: TGTGCCAGCAGCTTGGCGGGACAGGGGATCTTCTACGAGCAGTACTTC.

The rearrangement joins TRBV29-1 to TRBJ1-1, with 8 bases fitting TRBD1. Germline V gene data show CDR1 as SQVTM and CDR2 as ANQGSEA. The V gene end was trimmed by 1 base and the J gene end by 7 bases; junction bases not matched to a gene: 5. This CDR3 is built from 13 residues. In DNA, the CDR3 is TGCAGCGTTGAAGTGGACAGGGCGAGTGAAGCTTTCTTT. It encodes CSVEVDRASEAFF.

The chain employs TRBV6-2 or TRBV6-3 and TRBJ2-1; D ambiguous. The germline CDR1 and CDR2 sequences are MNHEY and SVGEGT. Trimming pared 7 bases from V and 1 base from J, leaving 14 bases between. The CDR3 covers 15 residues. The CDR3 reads CASNGGARSYNEQFF. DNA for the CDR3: TGTGCCAGCAACGGCGGAGCGAGGTCCTACAATGAGCAGTTCTTC.

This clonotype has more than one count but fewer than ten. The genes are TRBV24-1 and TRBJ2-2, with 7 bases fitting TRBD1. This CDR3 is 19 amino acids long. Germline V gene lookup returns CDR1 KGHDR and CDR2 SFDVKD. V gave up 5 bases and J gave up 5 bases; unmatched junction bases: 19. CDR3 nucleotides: TGTGCCACCAGTGCTCCGAGCCCTTCTTCAGGGGGATGGACCGGGGAGCTGTTTTTT. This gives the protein CATSAPSPSSGGWTGELFF.